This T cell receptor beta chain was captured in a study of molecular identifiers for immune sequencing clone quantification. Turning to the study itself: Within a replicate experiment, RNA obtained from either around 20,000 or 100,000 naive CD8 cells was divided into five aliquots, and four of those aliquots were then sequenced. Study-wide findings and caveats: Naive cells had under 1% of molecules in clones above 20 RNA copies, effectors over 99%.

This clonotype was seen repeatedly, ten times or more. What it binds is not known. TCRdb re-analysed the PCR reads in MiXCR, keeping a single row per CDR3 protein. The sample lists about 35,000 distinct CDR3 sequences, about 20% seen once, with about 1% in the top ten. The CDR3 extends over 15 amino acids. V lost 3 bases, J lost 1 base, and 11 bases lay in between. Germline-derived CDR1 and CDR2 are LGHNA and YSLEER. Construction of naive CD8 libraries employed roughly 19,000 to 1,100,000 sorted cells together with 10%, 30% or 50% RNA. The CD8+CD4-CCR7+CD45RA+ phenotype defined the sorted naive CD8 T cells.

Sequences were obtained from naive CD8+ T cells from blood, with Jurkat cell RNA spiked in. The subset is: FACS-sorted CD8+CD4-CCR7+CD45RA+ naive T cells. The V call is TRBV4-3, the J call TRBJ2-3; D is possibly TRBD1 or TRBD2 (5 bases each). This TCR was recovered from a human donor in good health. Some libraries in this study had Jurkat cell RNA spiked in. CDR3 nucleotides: TGCGCCAGCAGCCAGACCGGGGCACGCACAGATACGCAGTATTTT. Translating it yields CASSQTGARTDTQYF.